The T cell receptor beta chain described here comes from a study of shared clonotypes between healthy human individuals. This clone was recorded only once. Its specificity is not known. This specimen includes other DNA sequences encoding the same CDR3. Authors' analysis steps: ImmunoSEQ yielded junction-only sequences lacking quality scores, so filtering differed. TCRdb's copy holds only in-frame clones and misses some; the assay was immunoSEQ multiplex PCR. V, J and clone size derive from that table, while D and trimming were established from the DNA sequence. The sample contains some 2.1 million clones, over 85% of which appear only once. The study's findings and limits: Shared clonotypes across all four donors exceeded non-shared ones in generation probability.

Healthy HIV-negative adults with no recent acute infections or vaccinations were recruited as donors. Nashville, Tennessee was home to all donors, who were Caucasian adults. Trimming stripped 4 bases from V and 2 bases from J, with 8 bases between. CDR3 length equals 13 residues. The germline CDR1 and CDR2 sequences are SNHLY and FYNNEI. This clonotype was obtained from a man aged 18 to 30 in good health. Source material: naive CD4+ T cells sorted from blood. Documented subset: CD45RA+ positively selected. The chain has TRBV2 and TRBJ1-2; the D gene is possibly TRBD1 (5 bases). CDR3 nucleotide sequence: TGTGCCAGCAGTGGGGCAGGGAACTATGGCTACACCTTC. Translation: CASSGAGNYGYTF.